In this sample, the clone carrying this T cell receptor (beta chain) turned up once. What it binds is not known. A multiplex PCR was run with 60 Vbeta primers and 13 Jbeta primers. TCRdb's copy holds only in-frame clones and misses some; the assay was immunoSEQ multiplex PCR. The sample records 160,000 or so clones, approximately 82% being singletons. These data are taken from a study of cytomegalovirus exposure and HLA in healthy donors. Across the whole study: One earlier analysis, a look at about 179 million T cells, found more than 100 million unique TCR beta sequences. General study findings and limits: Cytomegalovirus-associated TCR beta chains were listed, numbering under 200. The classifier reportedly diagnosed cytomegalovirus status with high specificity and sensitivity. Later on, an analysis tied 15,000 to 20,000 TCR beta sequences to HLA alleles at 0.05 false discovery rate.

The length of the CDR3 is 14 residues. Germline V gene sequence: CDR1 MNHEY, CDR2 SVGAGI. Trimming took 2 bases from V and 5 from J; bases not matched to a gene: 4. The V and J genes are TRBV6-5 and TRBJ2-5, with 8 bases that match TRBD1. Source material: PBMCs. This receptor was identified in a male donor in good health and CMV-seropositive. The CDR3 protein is CASSYDRGEETQYF. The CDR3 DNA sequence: TGTGCCAGCAGTTACGACAGGGGAGAGGAGACCCAGTACTTC.